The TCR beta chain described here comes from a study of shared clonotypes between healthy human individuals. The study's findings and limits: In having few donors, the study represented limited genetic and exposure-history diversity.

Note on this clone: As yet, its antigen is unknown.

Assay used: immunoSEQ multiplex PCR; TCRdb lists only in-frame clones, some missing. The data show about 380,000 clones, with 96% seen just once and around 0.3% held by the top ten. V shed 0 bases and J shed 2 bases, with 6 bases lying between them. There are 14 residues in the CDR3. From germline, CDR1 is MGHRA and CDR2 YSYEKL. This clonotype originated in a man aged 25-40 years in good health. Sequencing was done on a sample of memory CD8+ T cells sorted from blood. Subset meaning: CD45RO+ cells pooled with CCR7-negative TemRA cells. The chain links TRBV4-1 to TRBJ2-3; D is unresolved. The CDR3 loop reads CASSQDPITDTQYF. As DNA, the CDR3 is TGCGCCAGCAGCCAAGATCCCATCACAGATACGCAGTATTTT.